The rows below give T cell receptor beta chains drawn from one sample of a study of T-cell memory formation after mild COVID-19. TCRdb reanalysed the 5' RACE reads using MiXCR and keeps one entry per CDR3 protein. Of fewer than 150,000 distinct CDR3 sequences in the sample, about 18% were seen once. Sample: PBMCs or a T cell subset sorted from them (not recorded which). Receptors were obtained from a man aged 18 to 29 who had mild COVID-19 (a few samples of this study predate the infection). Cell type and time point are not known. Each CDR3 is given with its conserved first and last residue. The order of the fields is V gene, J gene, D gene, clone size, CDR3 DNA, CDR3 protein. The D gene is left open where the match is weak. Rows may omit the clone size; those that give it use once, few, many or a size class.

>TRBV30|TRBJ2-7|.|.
TGTGCCTGGACAAACAGCTACGAGCAGTACTTC
CAWTNSYEQYF
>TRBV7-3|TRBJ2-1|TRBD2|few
TGTGCCAGCAGCCCGCTAGCGGGGGCTGGCAATGAGCAGTTCTTC
CASSPLAGAGNEQFF
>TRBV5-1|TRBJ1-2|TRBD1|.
TGCGCCAGCAGCTTGCAGGGGGCGCAGGGCTACACCTTC
CASSLQGAQGYTF
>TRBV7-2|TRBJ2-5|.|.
TGTGCCAGCAGCCTCGAAACGCGGACCCAGTACTTC
CASSLETRTQYF
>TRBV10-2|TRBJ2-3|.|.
TGCGCCAGCAGTGATTCGGGACCACCTCGCACAGATACGCAGTATTTT
CASSDSGPPRTDTQYF
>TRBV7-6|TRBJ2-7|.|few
TGTGCCAGCAGCTTAGACGGGGCCCCCTACGAGCAGTACTTC
CASSLDGAPYEQYF
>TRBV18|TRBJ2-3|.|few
TGTGCCAGCTCACCACCGCAGGACACAGATACGCAGTATTTT
CASSPPQDTDTQYF
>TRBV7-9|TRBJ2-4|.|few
TGTGCCAGCAGCGAGGACTTCGCCAAAAACATTCAGTACTTC
CASSEDFAKNIQYF
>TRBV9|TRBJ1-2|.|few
TGTGCCAGCAGCGTAGGACAAAGGACGGATGGCTACACCTTC
CASSVGQRTDGYTF
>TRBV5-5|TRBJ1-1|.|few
TGTGCCAGCAGCCCGGAGCCGGCGCTGGTCCAAGCTTTCTTT
CASSPEPALVQAFF
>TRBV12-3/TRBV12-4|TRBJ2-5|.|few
TGTGCCAGCAGCACTAACGGGGTGGAGACCCAGTACTTC
CASSTNGVETQYF
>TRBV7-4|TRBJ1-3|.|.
TGTGCCAGCAGCTTAATCGGGGGCGCGGACACCATATATTTT
CASSLIGGADTIYF
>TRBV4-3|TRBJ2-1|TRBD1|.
TGCGACAGCAGCCAGGGGCCGGGACAGGGTAGCAATGAGCAGTTCTTC
CDSSQGPGQGSNEQFF
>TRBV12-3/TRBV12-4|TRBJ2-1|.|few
TGTGCCAGCAGTTTTTATACAGATCGGCAGTTCTTC
CASSFYTDRQFF
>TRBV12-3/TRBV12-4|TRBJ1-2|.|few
TGTGCCAGCACCCCAGGGGACCGTTATGGCTACACCTTC
CASTPGDRYGYTF
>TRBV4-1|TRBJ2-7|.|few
TGCGCCAGCAGCCAGCCGGGCGCCTCCTACGAGCAGTACTTC
CASSQPGASYEQYF
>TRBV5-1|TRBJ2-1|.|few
TGCGCCAGCAGAACTGCCCAGGGTAAGAGGTCCTACAATGAGCAGTTCTTC
CASRTAQGKRSYNEQFF
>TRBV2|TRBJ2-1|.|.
TGTGCCAGCAGTGATAAGTCCTCCTACAATGAGCAGTTCTTC
CASSDKSSYNEQFF
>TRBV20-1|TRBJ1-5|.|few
TGCAGTGCGGGACGGGAAAGTCAGCCCCAGCATTTT
CSAGRESQPQHF
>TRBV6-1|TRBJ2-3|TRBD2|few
TGTGCCAGCAGTGTGAGAGCGGGAGCTAGCACAGATACGCAGTATTTT
CASSVRAGASTDTQYF
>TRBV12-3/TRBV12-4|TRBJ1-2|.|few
TGTGCCAGCAGTTTGAGAGGGGCAGTCTACACCTTC
CASSLRGAVYTF
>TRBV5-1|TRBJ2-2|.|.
TGCGCCAGCCGACAGAAATTGAACACCGGGGAGCTGTTTTTT
CASRQKLNTGELFF
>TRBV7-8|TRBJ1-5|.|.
TGTGCCAGCAGCCCATCGACGGGTCAGCCCCAGCATTTT
CASSPSTGQPQHF
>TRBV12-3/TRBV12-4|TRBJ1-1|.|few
TGTGCCAGCAGGGGGGGCACTGAAGCTTTCTTT
CASRGGTEAFF
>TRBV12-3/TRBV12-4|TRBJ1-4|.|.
TGTGCCAGCAGTTTGGCGGGGGCGAGTGAAAAACTGTTTTTT
CASSLAGASEKLFF
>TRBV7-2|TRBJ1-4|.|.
TGTGCCAGCAGCTACGGACAGTCTGGCAAACTGTTTTTT
CASSYGQSGKLFF
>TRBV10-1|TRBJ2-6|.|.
TGCGCCAGCAGTGAAGGGGAGCCTGGGGCCAACGTCCTGACTTTC
CASSEGEPGANVLTF
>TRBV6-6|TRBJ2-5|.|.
TGTGCCAGCAGGCGGACTGGGGACCAAGAGACCCAGTACTTC
CASRRTGDQETQYF
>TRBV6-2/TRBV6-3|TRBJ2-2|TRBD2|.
TGTGCCAGCAGTTGGAGTCAGCGGGGGACCGGGGAGCTGTTTTTT
CASSWSQRGTGELFF
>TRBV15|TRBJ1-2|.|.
TGTGCCACCAGCTACGGTTGGGGCTATGGCTACACCTTC
CATSYGWGYGYTF
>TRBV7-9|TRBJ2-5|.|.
TGTGCCAGCAGCTTGTCAAATGGTGGGACCCAGTACTTC
CASSLSNGGTQYF
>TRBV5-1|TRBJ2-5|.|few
TGCGCCAGCAGCCCCCGGGACGGAAAAGAGACCCAGTACTTC
CASSPRDGKETQYF
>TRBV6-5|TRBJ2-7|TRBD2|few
TGTGCCAGCAGTTCCCCGGGACTAGCGGCTTCCTACGAGCAGTACTTC
CASSSPGLAASYEQYF
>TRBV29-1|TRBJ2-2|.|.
TGCAGCGTTGTTCTCAGTTTCACCGGGGAGCTGTTTTTT
CSVVLSFTGELFF
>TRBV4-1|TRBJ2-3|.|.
TGCGCCAGCCGAAGAACGTTCAGCACAGATACGCAGTATTTT
CASRRTFSTDTQYF
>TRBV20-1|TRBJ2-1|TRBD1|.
TGCAGTGCTAGAGCCCCAGGGGGCTCCTACAATGAGCAGTTCTTC
CSARAPGGSYNEQFF
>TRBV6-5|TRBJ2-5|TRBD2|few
TGTGCCAGCAGTTACTCTGGCGGGGGGGCGCAGACCCAGTACTTC
CASSYSGGGAQTQYF
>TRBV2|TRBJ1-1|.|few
TGTGCCAGCCTGCGGAGCACTGAAGCTTTCTTT
CASLRSTEAFF
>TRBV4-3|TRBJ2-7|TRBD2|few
TGCGCCAGCAGCCCCGGGCGCGGGGGTGAGCAGTACTTC
CASSPGRGGEQYF
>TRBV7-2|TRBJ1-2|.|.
TGTGCCAGCAGCCTGGGAGGGATCGGAACAAACTATGGCTACACCTTC
CASSLGGIGTNYGYTF
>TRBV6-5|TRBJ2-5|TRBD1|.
TGTGCCAGCAGTTACGGGACAGGGTTTCACGGTCGAGAGACCCAGTACTTC
CASSYGTGFHGRETQYF
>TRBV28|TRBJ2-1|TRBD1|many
TGTGCCAGCAGTTCGACCGGGACAGGGTTTTATGAGCAGTTCTTC
CASSSTGTGFYEQFF
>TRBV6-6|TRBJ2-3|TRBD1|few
TGTGCCAGCAGAGACAGGGGGGGTCCAGATACGCAGTATTTT
CASRDRGGPDTQYF
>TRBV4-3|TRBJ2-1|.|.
TGCGCCAGCAGCCAGGCGCGGGGAAGCTCCTACAATGAGCAGTTCTTC
CASSQARGSSYNEQFF
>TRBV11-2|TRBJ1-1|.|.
TGTGCCAGCAGCGCAGACAGGAACACTGAAGCTTTCTTT
CASSADRNTEAFF
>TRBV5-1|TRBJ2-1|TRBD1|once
TGCGCCAGCAGAGTTAGAGGGCCGGGACAGGGGGACAATGAGCAGTTCTTC
CASRVRGPGQGDNEQFF
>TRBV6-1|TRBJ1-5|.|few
TGTGCCAGCAGTGAACTTCCTAATCAGCCCCAGCATTTT
CASSELPNQPQHF
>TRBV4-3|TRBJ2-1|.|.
TGCGCCAGCAGCCGGATTACATTGGATGAGCAGTTCTTC
CASSRITLDEQFF
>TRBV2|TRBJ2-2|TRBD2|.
TGTGCCAGCAGTCGGACTAGCGGTACCGGGGAGCTGTTTTTT
CASSRTSGTGELFF
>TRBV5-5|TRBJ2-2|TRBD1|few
TGTGCCAGCAGCACAGGGGTGAACACCGGGGAGCTGTTTTTT
CASSTGVNTGELFF
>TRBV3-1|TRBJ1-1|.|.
TGTGCCAGCAGCCAAGGAGTTTTCGGGAACACTGAAGCTTTCTTT
CASSQGVFGNTEAFF
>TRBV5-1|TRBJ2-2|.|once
TGCGCCAGCAGCAATGGCGGACGGCTTACCGCGAACACCGGGGAGCTGTTTTTT
CASSNGGRLTANTGELFF
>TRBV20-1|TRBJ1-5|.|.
TGCAGTGCTAGAGAGTTGGGCAGGGATAGCAATCAGCCCCAGCATTTT
CSARELGRDSNQPQHF
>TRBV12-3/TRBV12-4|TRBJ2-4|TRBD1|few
TGTGCCAGCAGCGGCAGGGGGTCCCCCAAAAACATTCAGTACTTC
CASSGRGSPKNIQYF
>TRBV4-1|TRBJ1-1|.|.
TGCGCCAGCAGGGTTCCGGGGGCGGTGAACACTGAAGCTTTCTTT
CASRVPGAVNTEAFF